The subject of this entry is one TCR beta chain. This clonotype was found a few times. It lacks a known antigen. Base qualities were left out, and no much larger clone turns up one base away. The sample was run on an Illumina NovaSeq 6000. Using 5'RACE with constant-segment primers, TCRalpha and TCRbeta cDNA libraries were constructed, with sample barcodes and unique molecular identifiers added in the process. Trizol reagent was used to extract RNA from every sample. Library amplification was performed in two PCR steps, and a second sample barcode and Illumina TruSeq adapters were introduced in the second step. Sequencing of the libraries was done on an Illumina NovaSeq, producing 2 x 150 bp paired-end reads. The original methods were these. Reads were demultiplexed and collapsed into UMI-guided consensus sequences with migec v1.2.7. Using mixcr v2.1.11, the UMI consensuses were aligned to TRA and TRB V and J templates and assembled into clonotypes. A clonotype was counted as expanded or contracted only if both edgeR and NoisET called the change significant, with noise models trained on biological replicates. For edgeR calls, the thresholds were a false discovery rate-adjusted p below 0.01 and a log2 fold-change of 1. As an exploratory analysis of dynamics, max-normalized trajectories of the 1000 most abundant clonotypes were examined by PCA with hierarchical clustering. Each responding clone was given a CD4 or CD8 phenotype based on the CD4+ and CD8+ repertoires, which had been sequenced separately. TCRdb passed the public sequencing reads through fastp at Q25 and MiXCR, retaining productive beta sequences. Each CDR3 protein appears once, grouped with its most common genes and DNA. The V and J calls here are based on TCRdb, not the publication. The sample table contains some 450,000 distinct CDR3 sequences; only one count was recorded for around 18% of them. The ten largest clonotypes hold around 9.2% of the sample.

Taken from cysteine to phenylalanine, the CDR3 has 14 residues. This entry keeps only the CDR3 DNA: 42 bases, framed from base 1. Sequences SEHNR (CDR1) and FQNEAQ (CDR2) are obtained from the germline V gene (reference sequence). Ends trimmed: V by 5 bases, J by 4 bases; bases unmatched to a gene: 5. PBMCs were isolated by Ficoll-Paque density gradient centrifugation. This sample stems from a study of T-cell memory formation after mild COVID-19 (dated by TCRdb to 2020 to 2023). Background for the entire study: TCR sequence clusters from the two donors were found to be largely donor specific. Longitudinal TCRalpha and TCRbeta repertoire sequencing tracked T-cell clones expanding and contracting after mild COVID-19 in two donors. The cohort comprised two young, previously healthy adult volunteers, one female and one male.

What the work shows at the level of the full study, not this receptor alone: The detection of some responding clones in pre-infection memory suggests that pre-existing cross-reactive memory T cells joined the SARS-CoV-2 response. Balanced CD4/CD8 phenotypes were observed for clones contracting from day 15 to 85, whereas a bias towards CD4+ was observed for a second wave of clones expanding from day 15 to 37. Contracting CD4+ clones were located mainly in the CM and EM memory subsets, whereas CD8+ clones were found to be enriched in EMRA. The study covered only two mild cases, and larger cohorts including severe cases with pre-infection samples were considered necessary. Whether the second-wave clones peaking on day 37 were SARS-CoV-2 specific was not confirmed.

Here the chain combines TRBV7-9 and TRBJ1-1, with 9 bases matching TRBD1. Source material: PBMCs or a T cell subset sorted from them (not recorded which). This sequence originates from an adult woman who had mild COVID-19 (a few samples of this study predate the infection). The sample titles of this study are shuffled in the database, so cell type and time point are left out; the donor was told from shared clones. The CDR3 reads as follows: CASSPRDRATEAFF. Read as DNA, the sequence is TGTGCCAGCAGCCCACGGGACAGGGCCACTGAAGCTTTCTTT.